These 13 T cell receptor beta chains originate from one sample sequenced in a study of molecular identifiers for immune sequencing clone quantification. TCRdb called the PCR reads again in MiXCR, with one record for every CDR3 protein. Here the sample spans 85,000 to 90,000 distinct CDR3 sequences, under 20% being singletons. The sample taken for sequencing was naive CD8+ T cells from blood, with Jurkat cell RNA spiked in. The subset here: FACS-sorted CD8+CD4-CCR7+CD45RA+ naive T cells. The receptors stem from a human donor in good health. Some libraries in this study had Jurkat cell RNA spiked in.

In this sample, this clonotype turned up many times. The CDR3 loop is CASSGDRDSNLPGDEQYF. The CDR3 nucleotides are TGTGCCAGCAGTGGAGACCGGGACAGCAATTTGCCGGGGGACGAGCAGTACTTC. The gene calls are TRBV27 and TRBJ2-7, with D maybe TRBD1 (7 bases). This CDR3 is built from 18 residues. Germline V gene lookup returns CDR1 MNHEY and CDR2 SMNVEV (reference sequence). V was shortened by 5 bases and J by 5 bases, with 28 bases between the two germline ends.

As concerns this clonotype: A read error may explain this, as a much larger clone is one base away. This chain links TRBV15 with TRBJ2-3, with 8 bases fitting TRBD2. The germline gives CDR1 LNHNV, CDR2 YYDKDF (reference sequence). Unmatched junction bases numbered 14, after V lost 3 bases and J lost 0 bases. This CDR3 has 19 residues. CDR3 DNA: TGTGCCACCAGCAGCGGACCAGCGGGGGAATACACTAGCACAGATACGCAGTATTTT. Translating it yields CATSSGPAGEYTSTDTQYF.

This clonotype was seen ten or more times. The rearrangement links TRBV27 to TRBJ2-3; unclear D gene. CDR1 and CDR2 (germline): MNHEY, SMNVEV (reference sequence). This CDR3 has 12 amino acids. Trimming took 5 bases from V and 2 from J, leaving 5 bases between them. Written as DNA, the CDR3 is TGTGCCAGCAGTACCGTCACAGATACGCAGTATTTT. Protein: CASSTVTDTQYF.

This clonotype was seen repeatedly, ten times or more. This sequence joins TRBV12-5 and TRBJ1-6, with TRBD1 matching 8 bases. There are 16 residues in the CDR3. The V and J ends lost 7 bases and 10 bases, in that order; junction bases with no gene match: 15. Germline-derived CDR1 and CDR2 are LGHNT and FRNRAP. The CDR3 reads CASAEMRTGTDSPLHF. Here the CDR3 DNA reads TGTGCTAGTGCCGAAATGAGGACAGGGACGGACTCACCCCTCCACTTT.

This clonotype was counted many times. V is TRBV29-1 and J is TRBJ2-7, with D possibly TRBD1 on 7 matching bases. V shed 2 bases and J shed 0 bases, with 14 bases lying between them. The CDR3 is 15 amino acids. In germline, CDR1 is SQVTM, CDR2 ANQGSEA. This CDR3 reads CSVELRDRSSYEQYF. The DNA of the CDR3 is TGCAGCGTTGAACTGCGGGACAGAAGCTCCTACGAGCAGTACTTC.

In DNA form, the CDR3 reads TGTGCCAGCAGCGTCCGGGGCGACCAGACTGGGGCCAACGTCCTGACTTTC. Amino acids: CASSVRGDQTGANVLTF. This chain joins TRBV11-2 and TRBJ2-6; D assignment may be TRBD1 or TRBD2 (5 bases each). V was shortened by 5 bases and J by 2 bases, with 16 bases between the two germline ends. The CDR3 extends over 17 amino acids. CDR1 and CDR2 from the germline V gene are SGHAT and FQNNGV.

Many counts were recorded for this clonotype. For the CDR3, the DNA is TGTGCCAGTAGTTGGAGCACAGATACGCAGTATTTT. Translated, it gives CASSWSTDTQYF. V and J are TRBV19 and TRBJ2-3; D unclear. V shed 5 bases and J shed 0 bases, with 3 bases lying between them. The CDR3 covers 12 residues. In germline, CDR1 is LNHDA, CDR2 SQIVND (reference sequence). The variable domain in full, with the rest retrieved from reference TRBV19 and TRBJ2-3, is DGGITQSPKYLFRKEGQNVTLSCEQNLNHDAMYWYRQDPGQGLRLIYYSQIVNDFQKGDIAEGYSVSREKKESFPLTVTSAQKNPTAFYLCASSWSTDTQYFGPGTRLTVL.

The table lists this clonotype with many counts. The V gene is TRBV4-3, the J gene TRBJ1-6; no reliable D call. Germline CDR1 reads LGHNA; CDR2 reads YSLEER. This CDR3 is 15 amino acids long. Trimming took off 4 bases at V and 6 bases at J, with 13 bases between the two ends. CDR3 nucleotide sequence: TGCGCCAGCAGCCGTCACCTCCAGGTTAATTCACCCCTCCACTTT. Translation: CASSRHLQVNSPLHF.

This clonotype was recorded many times. This chain links TRBV27 with TRBJ1-4; D remains ambiguous. The CDR3 sequence is 15 residues long. CDR1 and CDR2 from the germline V gene are MNHEY and SMNVEV (reference sequence). Trimming removed 4 bases from V and 5 bases from J, with 14 bases in between. In DNA, the CDR3 is TGTGCCAGCAGTTCGTGGACGGGTGCGAATGAAAAACTGTTTTTT. Translated: CASSSWTGANEKLFF. Looking up the rest from reference TRBV27 and TRBJ1-4 gives the full variable domain: EAQVTQNPRYLITVTGKKLTVTCSQNMNHEYMSWYRQDPGLGLRQIYYSMNVEVTDKGDVPEGYKVSRKEKRNFPLILESPSPNQTSLYFCASSSWTGANEKLFFGSGTQLSVL.

This clonotype showed up many times. The rearrangement links TRBV4-3 to TRBJ2-5; no definite D call. V shed 0 bases and J shed 5 bases, with 19 bases lying between them. Germline values: CDR1 LGHNA, CDR2 YSLEER. The CDR3 is made up of 17 amino acids. The DNA for the CDR3 is TGCGCCAGCAGCCAAGAGCTGTGGGTTGATTCAGATGAGACCCAGTACTTC. It specifies CASSQELWVDSDETQYF.

Ten or more counts support this clonotype. The CDR3 DNA sequence: TGCGCCAGCAGCCCCGGGACAGGGGATAGCTACGAGCAGTACTTC. Its protein is CASSPGTGDSYEQYF. The chain couples TRBV4-3 to TRBJ2-7, with 10 bases lining up with TRBD1. The CDR3 has 15 residues. Germline CDR1 is LGHNA and CDR2 is YSLEER. V trimming: 4 bases; J trimming: 3 bases; junction bases outside the gene matches: 6.

This clonotype was counted at least ten times. The chain recombines TRBV7-2 with TRBJ2-7, with a weak D call TRBD2 (7 bases). There are 15 residues in the CDR3. Per germline, CDR1 SGHTA and CDR2 FQGNSA. V gave up 5 bases and J gave up 7 bases, with 21 bases separating them. The CDR3 DNA follows: TGTGCCAGCAGCCCATCGGGGGGCCCAATGGGGGAGCAGTACTTC. It codes for CASSPSGGPMGEQYF.

This clonotype was observed a handful of times. V gene TRBV11-3 combines with J gene TRBJ2-3; perhaps TRBD2 as D (5 bases). V dropped 5 bases and J dropped 6 bases, with 12 bases sitting between them. Germline V gives CDR1 SGHNT, CDR2 YENEEA. The CDR3 has 13 amino acids. CDR3 protein: CASSPDSDDTQYF. CDR3 sequence (DNA): TGTGCCAGCAGCCCGGACTCCGACGATACGCAGTATTTT.